This T cell receptor beta chain was sequenced for a study of blood T cells in healthy people across ages. General study points: Across the age range, TCR beta diversity per million T cells fell in a roughly linear way.

J gave up 2 bases and V 5 bases, and 6 bases lay outside the gene matches. CDR3 length equals 16 residues. Notes on this clonotype: Its antigen remains unidentified.

A second PCR, run for about 7 to 11 cycles, used a sample-barcoded 5' primer plus a J-beta primer mix. Every molecule of cDNA carried a tag from a template-switch adaptor with 12 random nucleotides. TCRdb fed the 5' RACE reads into MiXCR, producing one record per CDR3 protein. Of around 1,000,000 distinct CDR3 sequences listed, around 25% are singletons. Aged roughly 6 to 90, donors were systemically healthy Caucasians from Russia. The same sample was also used in a study of T cells of mothers and their children. As reported in that work: Persistent microchimeric T cell clones were not found at ~100 per million sensitivity.

The clonotype comes from a girl aged 2-15 years in good health. The chain combines TRBV12-3 or TRBV12-4 with TRBJ2-5; 12 bases agree with TRBD2. What was sequenced was blood. The chain's CDR3 is CASSRGLAGPQETQYF. The CDR3 DNA sequence: TGTGCCAGCAGTCGTGGACTAGCGGGACCTCAAGAGACCCAGTACTTC.